These 22 T cell receptor beta chains were sequenced from one sample in a study of blood T cells in healthy people across ages. A sample-barcoded 5' primer and a J-beta primer mix were used in a second PCR of roughly 6 to 11 cycles. TCRdb passed the 5' RACE reads through MiXCR, listing each CDR3 protein once. This table holds about 730,000 distinct CDR3 sequences, more than 40% found once. Sequencing was performed on blood. These receptors all come from a woman between 55 and 75 years old in good health.

In this sample, this clonotype turned up once. The V gene is TRBV7-9, the J gene TRBJ2-1; 12 bases align to TRBD2. Germline V lookup: CDR1 SEHNR, CDR2 FQNEAQ (reference sequence). J gave up 5 bases and V 5 bases, and 7 bases lay outside the gene matches. The length of the CDR3 is 16 residues. The CDR3 reads CASSPRLAGADNEQFF. The CDR3, as DNA: TGTGCCAGCAGCCCCAGACTAGCGGGGGCCGACAATGAGCAGTTCTTC.

This clonotype appeared a few times. The gene calls are TRBV7-9 and TRBJ2-1, with a tentative D call TRBD1 (6 bases). Per germline, CDR1 SEHNR and CDR2 FQNEAQ (reference sequence). V lost 5 bases, J lost 8 bases, and 16 bases lay in between. The CDR3 length is 14 residues. CDR3 DNA sequence: TGTGCCAGCAGCCCCTCACAGGGTAGGGATGAGCAGTTCTTC. Translating it yields CASSPSQGRDEQFF.

The chain employs TRBV7-8 and TRBJ1-2; no definite D call. The CDR3 is 15 amino acids. Looked up from germline, CDR1 is SGHVS and CDR2 is FQNEAQ. V lost 2 bases and J 6 bases, leaving 16 bases between the germline ends. DNA for the CDR3: TGTGCCAGCAGCTTATCCGGCAGGCCTTCCCATGGCTACACCTTC. Residues: CASSLSGRPSHGYTF.

This clonotype has more than one count but fewer than ten. This may stem from a read error, because a much larger clone lies one nucleotide away. The chain combines TRBV5-1 with TRBJ2-7; 12 bases are a match to TRBD2. The CDR3 extends over 14 amino acids. CDR1 is SGHRS, CDR2 YFSETQ, per germline. The V gene end was trimmed by 3 bases and the J gene end by 7 bases; junction bases not matched to a gene: 5. The CDR3 spells CASSWTSGNNEQYF. As DNA, the CDR3 is TGCGCCAGCAGCTGGACTAGCGGGAACAATGAGCAGTACTTC.

This clonotype was counted between two and nine times. This chain connects TRBV12-3 or TRBV12-4 to TRBJ2-4; tentatively, D is TRBD1 or TRBD2 (5 bases each). The DNA end lines up better with TRBJ2-7; the J call may be wrong. This CDR3 is built from 16 residues. CDR3 DNA sequence: TGTGCCAGCAGTTCGATTGCAGGGAACGGGGTTTACGAGCAGTACTTC. Amino acid sequence: CASSSIAGNGVYEQYF.

This clonotype was counted between two and nine times. The V and J genes are TRBV18 and TRBJ1-6; the D is unclear. This CDR3 region has 11 residues. Between the trimmed V and J ends, which lost 10 bases and 10 bases, there was a span of 11 bases. Germline CDR1 and CDR2: KGHSH and LQKENI. In nucleotides, the CDR3 is TGTGCCAACGATCCTGGCTCACCCCTCCACTTT. Amino acids: CANDPGSPLHF.

This clonotype was recorded a few times. This sequence joins TRBV4-3 and TRBJ1-2, with unresolved D. The CDR3 loop spans 15 amino acids. V was shortened by 0 bases and J by 2 bases, with 10 bases between the two germline ends. Germline CDR1 is LGHNA and CDR2 is YSLEER. The CDR3 nucleotides are TGCGCCAGCAGCCAAGATCGTACATCGAACTATGGCTACACCTTC. Its translation: CASSQDRTSNYGYTF.

The chain carries TRBV25-1 and TRBJ2-3; a possible D gene is TRBD1 (6 bases). CDR1 and CDR2 (germline): MGHDK, SYGVNS. V was cut by 4 bases and J by 7 bases, with 12 bases left in between. The CDR3 is 13 residues long. The CDR3 nucleotides are TGTGCCAGCAGTGGTACAGGGAGTTATACGCAGTATTTT. It is translated as CASSGTGSYTQYF.

CDR3 nucleotide sequence: TGTGCCAGCAGTGGTCTAGCGGGGAGCTCTGGGGCCAACGTCCTGACTTTC. This gives the protein CASSGLAGSSGANVLTF. This chain connects TRBV2 to TRBJ2-6, with 9 bases aligning to TRBD2. The V gene's germline CDR1 is SNHLY and CDR2 FYNNEI. The CDR3 spans 17 residues. The ends lost 4 bases at V and 0 bases at J; junction bases unmatched: 4.

This clonotype was observed a handful of times. The chain joins TRBV2 to TRBJ2-7; no definite D call. The end of the DNA aligns better with TRBJ2-5, so the J call may be wrong. This CDR3 comprises 14 residues. The germline V gene encodes CDR1 SNHLY and CDR2 FYNNEI. The CDR3 spells CASSEGDVFETQYF. DNA for the CDR3: TGTGCCAGCAGTGAAGGAGACGTGTTTGAGACCCAGTACTTC.

In its sample, this clonotype was seen many times. V and J are TRBV20-1 and TRBJ2-5; either TRBD1 or TRBD2 may fit D (5 bases each). V was cut by 6 bases and J by 5 bases, with 16 bases left in between. The germline CDR1 and CDR2 sequences are DFQATT and SNEGSKA (reference sequence). The CDR3 runs to 13 residues. The CDR3 bases are TGCAGTGCCTGGGACCCGCTAGGGGAGACCCAGTACTTC. Translating gives CSAWDPLGETQYF.

This clonotype was observed once. The chain recombines TRBV6-1 with TRBJ1-5, with 7 bases lining up with TRBD1. The CDR3 totals 14 residues. Looked up from germline, CDR1 is MNHNS and CDR2 is SASEGT. The J segment lost 7 bases and the V segment lost 6 bases, leaving 9 bases of the junction unmatched. The CDR3 coding sequence is TGTGCCAGCAGGACAGGGTACGTCAGGCAGCCCCAGCATTTT. Its protein product is CASRTGYVRQPQHF.

The genes are TRBV7-2 and TRBJ2-1; TRBD2 matches at 8 bases. J lost 8 bases, V lost 7 bases, and 10 bases had no gene match. The CDR3 length is 14 residues. Germline CDR1 SGHTA, CDR2 FQGNSA. The CDR3 DNA reads TGTGCCAGCACAAGTGGACTAGCATTGGATGAGCAGTTCTTC. Protein sequence: CASTSGLALDEQFF.

The chain joins TRBV27 to TRBJ2-3; D might be TRBD1 or TRBD2, each matching 5 bases. The germline V and J ends were trimmed by 5 bases and 0 bases, with 12 bases remaining between them. Germline CDR1 is MNHEY and CDR2 is SMNVEV (reference sequence). The CDR3 is 15 amino acids. The CDR3, as DNA: TGTGCCAGCAGTGTGGGGACGCAAAGCACAGATACGCAGTATTTT. As protein: CASSVGTQSTDTQYF.

The chain recombines TRBV27 with TRBJ2-7; maybe TRBD2 (5 bases). The V and J ends lost 1 base and 0 bases respectively, with 13 bases between them. CDR1 is MNHEY, CDR2 SMNVEV, per germline (reference sequence). The CDR3 extends over 16 amino acids. This CDR3 reads CASSLFGRGTSYEQYF. The CDR3 DNA sequence: TGTGCCAGCAGTTTATTCGGACGGGGAACCTCCTACGAGCAGTACTTC.

Concerning this clonotype: Given a much more abundant clone one base away, this may be a read error. The rearrangement uses TRBV5-1 and TRBJ1-2; TRBD1 might be the D (5 bases). This CDR3 spans 16 amino acids. From germline, CDR1 is SGHRS and CDR2 YFSETQ. V was clipped by 2 bases and J by 9 bases, with 23 bases between them. The CDR3 spells CASSFLGGTLGGSYTF. CDR3 bases: TGCGCCAGCAGCTTCTTGGGGGGAACTTTGGGAGGTAGCTACACCTTC.

The chain has TRBV20-1 and TRBJ2-5; D is unresolved. TRBJ2-7 explains the end of the DNA better; the J call may be wrong. Germline loops: CDR1 DFQATT, CDR2 SNEGSKA (reference sequence). CDR3 length: 15 amino acids. The CDR3 protein is CSASGISVNSYEQYF. The CDR3 nucleotides read TGCAGTGCTAGTGGGATAAGCGTAAATTCCTACGAGCAGTACTTC.

This sequence joins TRBV11-2 and TRBJ2-1, with 8 bases identical to TRBD2. CDR3 length equals 15 residues. Germline CDR1 is SGHAT and CDR2 is FQNNGV. After removal of 4 bases from V and 0 bases from J, the junction contained 2 bases not matched to a gene. The CDR3 DNA reads as TGTGCCAGCAGCTCGGGACTAGGCTCCTACAATGAGCAGTTCTTC. Protein sequence: CASSSGLGSYNEQFF.

The gene calls are TRBV20-1 and TRBJ2-5; 10 bases are shared with TRBD2. This CDR3 contains 15 residues. J lost 11 bases, V lost 6 bases, and 18 bases had no gene match. The germline V gene has CDR1 DFQATT and CDR2 SNEGSKA (reference sequence). CDR3 in amino acids: CSARLLAGDIYKQYF. The CDR3 bases are TGCAGTGCCAGACTTCTAGCGGGGGACATCTACAAGCAGTACTTC.

This clonotype showed up just a few times. CDR3 residues: CASSPLEGEKLFF. The CDR3 bases are TGTGCCAGCAGCCCTCTAGAGGGTGAAAAACTGTTTTTT. The chain uses TRBV9 and TRBJ1-4; D unclear. CDR3 size: 13 residues. In germline, CDR1 is SGDLS, CDR2 YYNGEE. The ends were cut back, 4 bases at V and 7 bases at J, with 11 bases in the middle.

The V call is TRBV7-3, the J call TRBJ2-1; possibly TRBD1 or TRBD2 for D (5 bases each). The germline CDR1 and CDR2 sequences are SGHTA and FQGTGA. The CDR3 has 13 residues. V lost 5 bases, J lost 5 bases, and 10 bases lay in between. CDR3 nucleotides: TGTGCCAGCAGCATAGGGACCCACAATGAGCAGTTCTTC. It is translated as CASSIGTHNEQFF.

V gene TRBV7-2 combines with J gene TRBJ2-2; weak D call: TRBD2 (6 bases). This CDR3 contains 13 residues. Trimming removed 10 bases from V and 5 bases from J, with 14 bases in between. Per germline, CDR1 SGHTA and CDR2 FQGNSA. For the CDR3, the DNA is TGTGCCAACCAGAAACGGGGGACCGGGGAGCTGTTTTTT. Encoded protein: CANQKRGTGELFF. The full variable domain, with the rest looked up from reference TRBV7-2 and TRBJ2-2, is GAGVSQSPSNKVTEKGKDVELRCDPISGHTALYWYRQSLGQGLEFLIYFQGNSAPDKSGLPSDRFSAERTGGSVSTLTIQRTQQEDSAVYLCANQKRGTGELFFGEGSRLTVL.